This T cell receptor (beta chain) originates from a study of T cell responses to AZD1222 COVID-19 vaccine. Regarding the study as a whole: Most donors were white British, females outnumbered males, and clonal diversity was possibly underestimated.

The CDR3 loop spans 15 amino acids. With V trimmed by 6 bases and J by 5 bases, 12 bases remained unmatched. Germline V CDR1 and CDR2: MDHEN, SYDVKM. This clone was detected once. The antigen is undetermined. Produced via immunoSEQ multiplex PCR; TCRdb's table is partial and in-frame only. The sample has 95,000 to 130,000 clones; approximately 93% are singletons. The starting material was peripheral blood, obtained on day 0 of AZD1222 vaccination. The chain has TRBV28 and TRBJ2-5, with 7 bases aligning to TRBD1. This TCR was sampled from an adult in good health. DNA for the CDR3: TGTGCCAGCAGATCAATGACAGGGTTGGGGGAGACCCAGTACTTC. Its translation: CASRSMTGLGETQYF.